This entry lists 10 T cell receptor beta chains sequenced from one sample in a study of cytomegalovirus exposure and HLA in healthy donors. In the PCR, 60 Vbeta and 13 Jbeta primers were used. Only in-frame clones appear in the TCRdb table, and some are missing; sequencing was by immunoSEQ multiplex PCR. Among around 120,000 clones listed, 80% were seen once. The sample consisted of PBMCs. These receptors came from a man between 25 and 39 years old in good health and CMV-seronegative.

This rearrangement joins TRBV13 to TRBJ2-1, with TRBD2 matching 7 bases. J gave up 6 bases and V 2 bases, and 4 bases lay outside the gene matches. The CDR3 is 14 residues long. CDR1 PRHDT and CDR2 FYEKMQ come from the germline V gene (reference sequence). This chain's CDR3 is CASSLRLAFNEQFF. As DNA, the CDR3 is TGTGCCAGCAGCTTAAGACTAGCCTTCAATGAGCAGTTCTTC.

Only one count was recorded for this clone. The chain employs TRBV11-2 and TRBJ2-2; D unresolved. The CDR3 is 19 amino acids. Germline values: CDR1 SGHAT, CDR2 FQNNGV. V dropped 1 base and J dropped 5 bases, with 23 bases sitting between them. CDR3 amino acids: CASSLGPLTSVILTGELFF. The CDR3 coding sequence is TGTGCCAGCAGCTTAGGGCCCCTCACGTCCGTAATATTGACCGGGGAGCTGTTTTTT.

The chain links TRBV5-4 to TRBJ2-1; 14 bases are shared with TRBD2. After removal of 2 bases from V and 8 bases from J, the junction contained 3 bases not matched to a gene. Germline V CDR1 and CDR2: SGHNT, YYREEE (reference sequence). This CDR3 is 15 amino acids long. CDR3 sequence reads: CASSFGTSGSDEQFF. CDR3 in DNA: TGTGCCAGCAGCTTCGGGACTAGCGGGAGTGATGAGCAGTTCTTC. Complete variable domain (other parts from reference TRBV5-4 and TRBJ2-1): ETGVTQSPTHLIKTRGQQVTLRCSSQSGHNTVSWYQQALGQGPQFIFQYYREEENGRGNFPPRFSGLQFPNYSSELNVNALELDDSALYLCASSFGTSGSDEQFFGPGTRLTVL.

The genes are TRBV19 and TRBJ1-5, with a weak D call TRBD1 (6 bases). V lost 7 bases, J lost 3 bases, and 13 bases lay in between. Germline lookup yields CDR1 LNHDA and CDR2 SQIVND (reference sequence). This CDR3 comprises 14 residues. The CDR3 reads CASKHGQYNQPQHF. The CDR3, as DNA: TGTGCCAGTAAGCACGGACAGTACAATCAGCCCCAGCATTTT.

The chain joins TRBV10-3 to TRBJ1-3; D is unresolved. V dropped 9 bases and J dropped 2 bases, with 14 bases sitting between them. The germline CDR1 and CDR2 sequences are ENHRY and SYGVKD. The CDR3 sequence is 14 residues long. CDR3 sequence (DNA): TGTGCCATACTGAGCCTTACTACTGGAAACACCATATATTTT. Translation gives CAILSLTTGNTIYF.

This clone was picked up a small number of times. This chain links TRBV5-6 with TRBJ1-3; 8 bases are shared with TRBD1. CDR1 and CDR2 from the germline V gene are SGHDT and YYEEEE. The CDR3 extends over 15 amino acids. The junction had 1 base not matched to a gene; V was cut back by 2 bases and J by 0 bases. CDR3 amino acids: CASSFTGGSGNTIYF. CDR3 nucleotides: TGTGCCAGCAGCTTTACAGGGGGCTCTGGAAACACCATATATTTT. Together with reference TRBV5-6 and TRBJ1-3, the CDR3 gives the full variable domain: DAGVTQSPTHLIKTRGQQVTLRCSPKSGHDTVSWYQQALGQGPQFIFQYYEEEERQRGNFPDRFSGHQFPNYSSELNVNALLLGDSALYLCASSFTGGSGNTIYFGEGSWLTVV.

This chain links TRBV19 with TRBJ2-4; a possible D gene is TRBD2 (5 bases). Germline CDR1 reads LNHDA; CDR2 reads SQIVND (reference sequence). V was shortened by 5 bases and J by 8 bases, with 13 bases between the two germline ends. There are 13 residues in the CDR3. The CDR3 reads CASSSEGSDIQYF. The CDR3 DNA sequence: TGTGCCAGTAGTTCAGAGGGTTCGGACATTCAGTACTTC.

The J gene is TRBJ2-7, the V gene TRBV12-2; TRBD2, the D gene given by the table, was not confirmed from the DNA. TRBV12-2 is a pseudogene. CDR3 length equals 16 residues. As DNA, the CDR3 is TGTGCAAGTCGCTTTTCTAGAGCGGGAATTTCCTACGAGCAGTACTTC. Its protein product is CASRFSRAGISYEQYF.

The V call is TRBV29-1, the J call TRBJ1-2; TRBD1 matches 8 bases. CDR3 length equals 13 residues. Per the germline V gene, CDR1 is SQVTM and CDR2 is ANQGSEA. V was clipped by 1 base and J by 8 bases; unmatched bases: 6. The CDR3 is CSVEVDRVGGYTF. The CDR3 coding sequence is TGCAGCGTTGAAGTGGACAGGGTGGGGGGCTACACCTTC.

Here the CDR3 DNA reads TGTGCCAGCAGCCTGAAGCTCCTGACTAGCGGGAGGGCCCCGGAGCAGTTCTTC. This encodes CASSLKLLTSGRAPEQFF. V gene TRBV5-6 combines with J gene TRBJ2-1, with 14 bases identical to TRBD2. V lost 4 bases to trimming and J lost 10 bases; unmatched junction nucleotides: 16. CDR1 SGHDT and CDR2 YYEEEE come from the germline V gene. The CDR3 has 18 amino acids. Looking up the rest from reference TRBV5-6 and TRBJ2-1 gives the full variable domain: DAGVTQSPTHLIKTRGQQVTLRCSPKSGHDTVSWYQQALGQGPQFIFQYYEEEERQRGNFPDRFSGHQFPNYSSELNVNALLLGDSALYLCASSLKLLTSGRAPEQFFGPGTRLTVL.